This T cell receptor beta chain was profiled in a study of cytomegalovirus exposure and HLA in healthy donors. Study conclusions and caveats: Analyzed later, association rates of TCRs varied across HLA loci, with DRB1 most and HLA-C fewest. Cytomegalovirus association was listed for about 150 TCR beta chains. When analyzed later, a missense DCLRE1C variant was found to be linked to TCR beta V- and J-gene trimming.

Primers: 60 Vbeta forward and 13 Jbeta reverse. Measured with immunoSEQ multiplex PCR; TCRdb has only the in-frame clones, and not every one. The sample holds 190,000 or so clones, 70% to 80% seen once. Nominally healthy donors provided the samples, though records likely missed some immune exposures. Comment on this clone: The antigen is not known.

CDR1 and CDR2 from the germline V gene are SEHNR and FQNEAQ (reference sequence). The ends lost 7 bases at V and 0 bases at J; junction bases unmatched: 13. The CDR3 has 17 residues. This chain connects TRBV7-9 to TRBJ2-3, with 7 bases lining up with TRBD2. What was sequenced was PBMCs. The sequence came from a girl under 18 in good health and CMV-seropositive. CDR3 in DNA: TGTGCCAGCACCGGTACCCTGAGCGGGGCGAGCACAGATACGCAGTATTTT. Translated: CASTGTLSGASTDTQYF.